Listed here is a single T cell receptor beta chain. This CDR3 has 13 residues. V lost 5 bases and J lost 5; bases outside the gene matches: 2. Per the germline V gene, CDR1 is PRHDT and CDR2 is FYEKMQ (reference sequence). These data come from a study of CD8+CD57+ T cells in acquired aplastic anemia. Genomic DNA was employed as the template in profiling TCR beta VDJ and CDR3. TCRdb re-analysed the reads in MiXCR, keeping a single row per CDR3 protein. The table includes roughly 63,000 distinct CDR3 sequences, around half detected once. This TCR came from a human donor in good health, serving as a control. The sequenced sample consisted of sorted CD4+, CD8+, or CD8+CD57+ T cells (not recorded which) from PBMCs. This chain connects TRBV13 to TRBJ2-3, with 9 positions matching TRBD1. The CDR3 spells CASSKTGGDTQYF. CDR3 DNA sequence: TGTGCCAGCAGCAAGACAGGGGGAGATACGCAGTATTTT. The variable domain in full, completed from reference TRBV13 and TRBJ2-3, reads AAGVIQSPRHLIKEKRETATLKCYPIPRHDTVYWYQQGPGQDPQFLISFYEKMQSDKGSIPDRFSAQQFSDYHSELNMSSLELGDSALYFCASSKTGGDTQYFGPGTRLTVL.